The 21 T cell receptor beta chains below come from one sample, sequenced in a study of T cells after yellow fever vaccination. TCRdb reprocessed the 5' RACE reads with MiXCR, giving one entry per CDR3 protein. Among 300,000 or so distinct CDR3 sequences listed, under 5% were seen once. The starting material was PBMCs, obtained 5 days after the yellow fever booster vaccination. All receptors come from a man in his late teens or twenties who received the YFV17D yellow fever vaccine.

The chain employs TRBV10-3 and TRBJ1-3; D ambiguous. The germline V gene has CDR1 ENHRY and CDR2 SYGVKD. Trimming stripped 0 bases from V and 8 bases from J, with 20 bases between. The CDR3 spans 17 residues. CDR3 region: CAISESRLTQSSDTIYF. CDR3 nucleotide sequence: TGTGCCATCAGTGAGTCGAGGCTTACCCAGTCCTCCGACACCATATATTTT.

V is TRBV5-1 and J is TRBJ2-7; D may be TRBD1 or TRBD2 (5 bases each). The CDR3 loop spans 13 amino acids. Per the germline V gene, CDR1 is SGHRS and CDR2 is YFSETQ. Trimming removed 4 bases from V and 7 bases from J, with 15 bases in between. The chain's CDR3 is CASSPGPGFEQYF. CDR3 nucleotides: TGCGCCAGCAGCCCGGGGCCTGGGTTTGAGCAGTACTTC.

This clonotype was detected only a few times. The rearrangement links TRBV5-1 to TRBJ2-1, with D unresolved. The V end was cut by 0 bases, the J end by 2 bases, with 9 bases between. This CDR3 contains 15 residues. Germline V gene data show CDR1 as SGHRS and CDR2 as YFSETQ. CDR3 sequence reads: CASSLEDGPYNEQFF. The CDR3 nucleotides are TGCGCCAGCAGCTTGGAAGACGGACCCTACAATGAGCAGTTCTTC.

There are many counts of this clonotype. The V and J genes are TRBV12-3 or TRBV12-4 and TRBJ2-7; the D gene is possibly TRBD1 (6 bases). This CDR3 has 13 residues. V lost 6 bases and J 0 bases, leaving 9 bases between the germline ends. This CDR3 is CASSLTGSYEQYF. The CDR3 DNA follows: TGTGCCAGCAGCCTGACAGGCTCCTACGAGCAGTACTTC.

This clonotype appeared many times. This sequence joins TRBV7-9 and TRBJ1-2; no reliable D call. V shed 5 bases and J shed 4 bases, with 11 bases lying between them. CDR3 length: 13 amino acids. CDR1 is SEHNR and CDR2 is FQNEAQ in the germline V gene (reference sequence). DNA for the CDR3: TGTGCCAGCAGCCCGCCGATAAGCTATGGCTACACCTTC. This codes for CASSPPISYGYTF. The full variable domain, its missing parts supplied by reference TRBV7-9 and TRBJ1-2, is DTGVSQNPRHKITKRGQNVTFRCDPISEHNRLYWYRQTLGQGPEFLTYFQNEAQLEKSRLLSDRFSAERPKGSFSTLEIQRTEQGDSAMYLCASSPPISYGYTFGSGTRLTVV.

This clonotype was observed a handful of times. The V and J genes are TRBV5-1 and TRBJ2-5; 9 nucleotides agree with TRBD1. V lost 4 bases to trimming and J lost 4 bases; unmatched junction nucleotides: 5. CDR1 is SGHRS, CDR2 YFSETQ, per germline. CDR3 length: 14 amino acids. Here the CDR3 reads CASSQGQGTETQYF. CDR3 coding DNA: TGCGCCAGCAGCCAGGGACAGGGCACAGAGACCCAGTACTTC.

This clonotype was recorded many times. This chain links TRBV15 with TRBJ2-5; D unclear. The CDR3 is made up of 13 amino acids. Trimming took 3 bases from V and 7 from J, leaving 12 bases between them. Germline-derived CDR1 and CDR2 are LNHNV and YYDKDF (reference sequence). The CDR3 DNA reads TGTGCCACCAGCAGCAGAACTCACCCGACCCAGTACTTC. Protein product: CATSSRTHPTQYF.

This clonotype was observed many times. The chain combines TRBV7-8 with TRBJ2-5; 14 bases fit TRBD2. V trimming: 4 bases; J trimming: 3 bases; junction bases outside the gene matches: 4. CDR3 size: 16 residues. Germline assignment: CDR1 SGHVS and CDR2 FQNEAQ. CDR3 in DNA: TGTGCCAGCAGCTCGACTAGCGGGGGGGCAAAAGAGACCCAGTACTTC. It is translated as CASSSTSGGAKETQYF. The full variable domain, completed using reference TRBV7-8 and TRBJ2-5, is GAGVSQSPRYKVAKRGQDVALRCDPISGHVSLFWYQQALGQGPEFLTYFQNEAQLDKSGLPSDRFFAERPEGSVSTLKIQRTQQEDSAVYLCASSSTSGGAKETQYFGPGTRLLVL.

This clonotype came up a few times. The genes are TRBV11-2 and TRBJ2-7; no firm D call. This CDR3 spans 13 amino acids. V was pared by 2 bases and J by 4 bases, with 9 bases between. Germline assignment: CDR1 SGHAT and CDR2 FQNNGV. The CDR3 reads CASSLQVIYEQYF. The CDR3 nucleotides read TGTGCCAGCAGCTTACAAGTAATTTACGAGCAGTACTTC.

CDR3 region: CASSSQGTRSDGYTF. The CDR3 DNA reads TGTGCCAGCAGCTCTCAGGGGACTAGGAGCGATGGCTACACCTTC. J is TRBJ1-2 and V is TRBV7-2; TRBD1 might be the D (6 bases). Trimming stripped 4 bases from V and 6 bases from J, with 18 bases between. Germline CDR1 is SGHTA and CDR2 is FQGNSA. CDR3 size: 15 residues.

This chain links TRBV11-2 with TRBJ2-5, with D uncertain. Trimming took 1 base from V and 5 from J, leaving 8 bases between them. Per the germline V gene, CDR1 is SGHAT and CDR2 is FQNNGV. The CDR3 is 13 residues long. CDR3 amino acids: CASSLGRVETQYF. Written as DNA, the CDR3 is TGTGCCAGCAGCTTAGGAAGGGTCGAGACCCAGTACTTC.

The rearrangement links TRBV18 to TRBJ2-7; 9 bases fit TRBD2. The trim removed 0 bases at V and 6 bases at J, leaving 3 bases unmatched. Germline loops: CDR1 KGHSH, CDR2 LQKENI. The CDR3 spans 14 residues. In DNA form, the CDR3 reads TGTGCCAGCTCACCACCGGGACTAGCTTTCGAGCAGTACTTC. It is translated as CASSPPGLAFEQYF.

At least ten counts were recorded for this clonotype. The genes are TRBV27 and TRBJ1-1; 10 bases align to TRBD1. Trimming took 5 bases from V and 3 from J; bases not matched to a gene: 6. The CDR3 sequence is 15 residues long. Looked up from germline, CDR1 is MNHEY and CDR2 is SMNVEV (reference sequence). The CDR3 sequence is CASSPQTGGDTEAFF. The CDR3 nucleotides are TGTGCCAGCAGTCCCCAGACAGGGGGCGACACTGAAGCTTTCTTT.

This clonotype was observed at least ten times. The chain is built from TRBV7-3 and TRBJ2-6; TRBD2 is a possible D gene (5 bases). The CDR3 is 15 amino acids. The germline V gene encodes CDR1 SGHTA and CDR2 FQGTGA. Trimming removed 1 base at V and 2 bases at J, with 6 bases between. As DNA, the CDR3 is TGTGCCAGCAGCTTAATCGGGGCTGGGGCCAACGTCCTGACTTTC. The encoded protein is CASSLIGAGANVLTF.

This CDR3 is CASSPGGKGITDTQYF. The DNA for the CDR3 is TGTGCCAGCAGCCCCGGGGGGAAAGGGATCACAGATACGCAGTATTTT. The chain joins TRBV28 to TRBJ2-3, with 7 nucleotides matching TRBD2. Germline-derived CDR1 and CDR2 are MDHEN and SYDVKM. The CDR3 is 16 residues long. J lost 2 bases, V lost 6 bases, and 11 bases had no gene match.

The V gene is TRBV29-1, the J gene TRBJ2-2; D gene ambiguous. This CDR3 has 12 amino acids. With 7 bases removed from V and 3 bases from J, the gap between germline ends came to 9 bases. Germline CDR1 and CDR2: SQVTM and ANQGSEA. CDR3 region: CSARPDTGELFF. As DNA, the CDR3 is TGCAGCGCTAGGCCCGACACCGGGGAGCTGTTTTTT.

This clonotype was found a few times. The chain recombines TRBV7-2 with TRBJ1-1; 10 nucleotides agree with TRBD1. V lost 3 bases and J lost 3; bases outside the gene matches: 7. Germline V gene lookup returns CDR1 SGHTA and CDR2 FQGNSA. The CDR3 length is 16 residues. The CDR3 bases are TGTGCCAGCAGCTTTCTTGGGGACAGGGGCGACACTGAAGCTTTCTTT. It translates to CASSFLGDRGDTEAFF.

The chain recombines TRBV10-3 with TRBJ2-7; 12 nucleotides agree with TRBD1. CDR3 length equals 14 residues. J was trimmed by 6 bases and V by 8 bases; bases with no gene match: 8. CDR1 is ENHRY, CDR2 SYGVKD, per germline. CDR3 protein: CAIGQGTGGSEQYF. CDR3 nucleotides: TGTGCCATCGGCCAAGGGACAGGGGGCAGCGAGCAGTACTTC.

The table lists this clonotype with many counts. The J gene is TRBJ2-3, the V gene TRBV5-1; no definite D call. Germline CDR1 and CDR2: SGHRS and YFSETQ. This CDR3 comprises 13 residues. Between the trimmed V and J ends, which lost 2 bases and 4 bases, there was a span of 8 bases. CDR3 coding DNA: TGCGCCAGCAGCTTTTTGGGCCCAGATACGCAGTATTTT. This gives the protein CASSFLGPDTQYF.

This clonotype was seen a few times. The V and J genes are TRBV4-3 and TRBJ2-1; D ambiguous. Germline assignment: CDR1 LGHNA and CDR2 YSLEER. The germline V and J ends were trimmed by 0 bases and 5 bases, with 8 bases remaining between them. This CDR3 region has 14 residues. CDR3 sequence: CASSQDRAHNEQFF. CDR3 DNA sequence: TGCGCCAGCAGCCAAGATAGAGCCCACAATGAGCAGTTCTTC.

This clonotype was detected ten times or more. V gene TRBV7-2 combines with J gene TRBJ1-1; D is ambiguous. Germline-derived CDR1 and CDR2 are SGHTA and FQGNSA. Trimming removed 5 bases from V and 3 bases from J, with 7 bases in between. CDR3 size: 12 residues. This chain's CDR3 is CASSLLYTEAFF. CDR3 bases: TGTGCCAGCAGCCTCCTATACACTGAAGCTTTCTTT.